The next 21 T cell receptor beta chains were all read from a single sample in a study of blood T cell repertoires in COVID-19. Sequencing was performed with immunoSEQ multiplex PCR; in TCRdb, only in-frame clones are kept and a portion is missing. The sample has around 140,000 clones, roughly 80% seen once. The sample comprised peripheral blood. All receptors derive from a man between 60 and 75 years old with acute or convalescent COVID-19.

The table lists this clone with a few counts. The chain carries TRBV10-1 and TRBJ1-1; D remains unclear. Germline-derived CDR1 and CDR2 are WNHNN and SYGVQD (reference sequence). Trimming pared 0 bases from V and 5 bases from J, leaving 10 bases between. The CDR3 extends over 14 amino acids. The CDR3 reads CASSESDLGTEAFF. The CDR3 region has the DNA TGCGCCAGCAGTGAGTCGGACTTAGGAACTGAAGCTTTCTTT.

This clone was picked up one time. The V gene is TRBV27, the J gene TRBJ1-1; weak D call: TRBD1 (5 bases). The CDR3 runs 14 residues. Deletions cut 2 bases from V and 4 bases from J, with 11 bases between. The V gene's germline CDR1 is MNHEY and CDR2 SMNVEV (reference sequence). The CDR3, as DNA: TGTGCCAGCAGTTTAGGGGGGGTGGGCACTGAAGCTTTCTTT. Translating it yields CASSLGGVGTEAFF.

This chain joins TRBV12-3 or TRBV12-4 and TRBJ1-1, with 9 bases lining up with TRBD1. This CDR3 has 12 amino acids. Trimming removed 6 bases from V and 9 bases from J; junction bases left unmatched: 5. As DNA, the CDR3 is TGTGCCAGCAGGACACAGGGGGCTCAAGCTTTCTTT. It specifies CASRTQGAQAFF.

This clone was counted ten times or more. V and J are TRBV6-6 and TRBJ1-5, with D unclear. CDR1 and CDR2 from the germline V gene are MNHNY and SVGAGI (reference sequence). CDR3 length equals 13 residues. Trimming took 6 bases from V and 1 from J, leaving 7 bases between them. The CDR3 here is CASRANSNQPQHF. In DNA, the CDR3 is TGTGCCAGCAGAGCAAACAGCAATCAGCCCCAGCATTTT.

The genes are TRBV15 and TRBJ1-4, with D uncertain. In germline, CDR1 is LNHNV, CDR2 YYDKDF (reference sequence). The CDR3 totals 13 residues. Trimming removed 0 bases from V and 16 bases from J, with 15 bases in between. CDR3 amino acids: CATSRDFPSSRFF. As DNA, the CDR3 is TGTGCCACCAGCAGAGATTTCCCGAGCTCTCGGTTTTTT. The full variable domain, completed using reference TRBV15 and TRBJ1-4, is DAMVIQNPRYQVTQFGKPVTLSCSQTLNHNVMYWYQQKSSQAPKLLFHYYDKDFNNEADTPDNFQSRRPNTSFCFLDIRSPGLGDTAMYLCATSRDFPSSRFFGSGTQLSVL.

This sequence joins TRBV7-3 and TRBJ2-6, with D possibly being TRBD2 (5 bases). Germline lookup yields CDR1 SGHTA and CDR2 FQGTGA. CDR3 length equals 16 residues. V lost 2 bases to trimming and J lost 0 bases, with 8 bases between them. The CDR3 reads CASSLGLPSGANVLTF. In DNA form, the CDR3 reads TGTGCCAGCAGCTTAGGACTGCCCTCTGGGGCCAACGTCCTGACTTTC.

The rearrangement uses TRBV11-2 and TRBJ2-7; D might be TRBD2 (6 bases). This CDR3 contains 14 residues. The germline V and J ends were trimmed by 7 bases and 2 bases, with 15 bases remaining between them. CDR1 SGHAT and CDR2 FQNNGV come from the germline V gene. As DNA, the CDR3 is TGTGCCAGCAACCTCCGGGGGTTAACCTACGAGCAGTACTTC. This sequence encodes CASNLRGLTYEQYF. Full variable domain (rest looked up from reference TRBV11-2 and TRBJ2-7): EAGVAQSPRYKIIEKRQSVAFWCNPISGHATLYWYQQILGQGPKLLIQFQNNGVVDDSQLPKDRFSAERLKGVDSTLKIQPAKLEDSAVYLCASNLRGLTYEQYFGPGTRLTVT.

The genes are TRBV19 and TRBJ1-6; 7 bases align to TRBD1. With V trimmed by 0 bases and J by 5 bases, 4 bases remained unmatched. The CDR3 spans 16 residues. Germline loops: CDR1 LNHDA, CDR2 SQIVND (reference sequence). The CDR3 DNA follows: TGTGCCAGTAGTATAGACCAGACAGGGAATAATTCACCCCTCCACTTT. Translating gives CASSIDQTGNNSPLHF.

This clone was picked up a small number of times. The chain is built from TRBV27 and TRBJ2-7; 7 bases are a match to TRBD2. CDR1 is MNHEY, CDR2 SMNVEV, per germline (reference sequence). CDR3 length equals 15 residues. V lost 6 bases and J lost 3; bases outside the gene matches: 11. CDR3 protein: CASSHGGRPLYEQYF. The CDR3 coding sequence is TGTGCCAGCAGCCACGGGGGGAGACCTCTCTACGAGCAGTACTTC.

The chain employs TRBV3-1 (or the pseudogene TRBV3-2) and TRBJ2-2; 8 bases fit TRBD2. CDR3 length: 15 residues. V was pared by 5 bases and J by 3 bases, with 5 bases of the junction left unmatched. Germline-derived CDR1 and CDR2 are LGHDT and YNNKEL (reference sequence). The CDR3 loop reads CASSGGGPYTGELFF. CDR3 sequence (DNA): TGTGCCAGCAGCGGCGGGGGGCCTTACACCGGGGAGCTGTTTTTT.

The chain uses TRBV5-1 and TRBJ2-3; D remains unclear. The V gene's germline CDR1 is SGHRS and CDR2 YFSETQ. The V gene lost 2 bases and the J gene lost 6 bases, with 16 bases spanning the gap. The CDR3 has 15 amino acids. The CDR3 is CASSFEVSRRDTQYF. CDR3 nucleotide sequence: TGCGCCAGCAGCTTTGAGGTATCGAGAAGGGATACGCAGTATTTT.

This clone is a singleton in its sample. This chain uses TRBV10-2 with TRBJ2-7, with 7 bases fitting TRBD2. CDR1 and CDR2 (germline): WSHSY, SAAADI. V shed 7 bases, J shed 1 base, and the junction held 7 bases outside the gene matches. CDR3 length: 14 residues. CDR3 sequence reads: CASKAAGASYEQYF. As DNA, the CDR3 is TGCGCCAGCAAAGCGGCGGGAGCGTCCTACGAGCAGTACTTC.

This rearrangement joins TRBV27 to TRBJ2-5; 7 bases align to TRBD2. Germline V gene data show CDR1 as MNHEY and CDR2 as SMNVEV (reference sequence). CDR3 length: 16 residues. Trimming at V came to 5 bases and at J to 0 bases, leaving 9 bases not matched to a gene. Here the CDR3 reads CASSPASGSNQETQYF. The CDR3 DNA is TGTGCCAGCAGTCCGGCTAGCGGAAGCAACCAAGAGACCCAGTACTTC.

This chain joins TRBV11-2 and TRBJ1-2; TRBD1 might be the D (5 bases). V was clipped by 4 bases and J by 0 bases, with 15 bases between them. The germline V gene encodes CDR1 SGHAT and CDR2 FQNNGV. The CDR3 has 16 amino acids. CDR3 residues: CASSSPGRQANYGYTF. The DNA for the CDR3 is TGTGCCAGCAGCTCTCCAGGGAGGCAAGCTAACTATGGCTACACCTTC.

V gene TRBV2 combines with J gene TRBJ1-5; D possibly corresponds to TRBD1 (5 bases). CDR3 length: 14 residues. V lost 6 bases and J lost 5, with 14 bases in between. Germline V gene sequence: CDR1 SNHLY, CDR2 FYNNEI. The CDR3 loop reads CASSALTGDQPQHF. CDR3 sequence (DNA): TGTGCCAGCAGCGCGTTGACGGGGGATCAGCCCCAGCATTTT.

The V call is TRBV5-4, the J call TRBJ2-3; tentative D call: TRBD1 (5 bases). The CDR3 has 14 amino acids. Per the germline V gene, CDR1 is SGHNT and CDR2 is YYREEE (reference sequence). Trimming took 0 bases from V and 4 from J, leaving 9 bases between them. In DNA form, the CDR3 reads TGTGCCAGCAGCTTGGTGCTAGGGGCAGATACGCAGTATTTT. Its translation is CASSLVLGADTQYF.

This clone was seen more than once but under ten times. The chain couples TRBV9 to TRBJ2-3; D is possibly TRBD2 (6 bases). Trimming shortened V by 0 bases and J by 1 base, and 12 bases separated the two germline ends. Germline-derived CDR1 and CDR2 are SGDLS and YYNGEE. The CDR3 is 16 residues long. Here the CDR3 DNA reads TGTGCCAGCAGCGTAGAAACGGGAGTGGGCACAGATACGCAGTATTTT. It encodes CASSVETGVGTDTQYF.

V usage is TRBV7-8 and J usage is TRBJ2-3, with 14 bases matching TRBD2. V was clipped by 5 bases and J by 6 bases; unmatched bases: 16. This CDR3 has 19 residues. Germline V gene data show CDR1 as SGHVS and CDR2 as FQNEAQ. CDR3 in DNA: TGTGCCAGCAGCAACGGACTAGCGGGGGGCTTGCGGCGGGCGGATACGCAGTATTTT. This translates into CASSNGLAGGLRRADTQYF.

This chain joins TRBV18 and TRBJ2-1, with TRBD1 as a possible D gene (7 bases). Germline values: CDR1 KGHSH, CDR2 LQKENI. CDR3 length: 15 residues. V was pared by 4 bases and J by 8 bases, with 18 bases between. CDR3 loop: CASSRGSGGFDEQFF. The DNA of the CDR3 is TGTGCCAGCTCACGCGGATCAGGGGGGTTCGATGAGCAGTTCTTC. Variable domain in full (rest from reference TRBV18 and TRBJ2-1): NAGVMQNPRHLVRRRGQEARLRCSPMKGHSHVYWYRQLPEEGLKFMVYLQKENIIDESGMPKERFSAEFPKEGPSILRIQQVVRGDSAAYFCASSRGSGGFDEQFFGPGTRLTVL.

The V and J genes are TRBV10-2 and TRBJ2-2, with D unresolved. The CDR3 extends over 11 amino acids. Trimming pared 3 bases from V and 8 bases from J, leaving 4 bases between. Germline assignment: CDR1 WSHSY and CDR2 SAAADI. CDR3 in amino acids: CASSEAGELFF. The CDR3 DNA sequence: TGCGCCAGCAGTGAAGCTGGGGAGCTGTTTTTT.

This clone was detected a few times. The chain links TRBV7-6 to TRBJ2-7; 8 nucleotides agree with TRBD2. Germline values: CDR1 SGHVS, CDR2 FNYEAQ. The CDR3 has 14 residues. The V segment lost 5 bases and the J segment 3 bases; nucleotides outside the gene matches: 6. CDR3 sequence (DNA): TGTGCCAGCAGCACCCTTAGCGGGGTCTACGAGCAGTACTTC. The encoded protein is CASSTLSGVYEQYF.